The rows below give T cell receptor beta chains drawn from one sample of a study of blood T cell repertoires in COVID-19. Clones were sequenced by immunoSEQ multiplex PCR, and TCRdb holds only the in-frame ones, with some missing. The repertoire holds roughly 80,000 clones, with 82% as singletons. Sequenced material: peripheral blood. These receptors originate from a man older than 75 with acute or convalescent COVID-19. Both conserved end residues are trimmed from each CDR3. Each record gives: clone size, V gene, CDR3 protein. Clone sizes are given selectively: once, few, many, or a class where the clone is expanded.

NA TRBV18 ASSPPEGMSEKLF
NA TRBV5-1 ASSGGQGNTEAF
NA TRBV6-5 ASSSDRRYTGELF
NA TRBV3-1/TRBV3-2 ASSHDPPRTGEGVSYGYT
NA TRBV9 ASSVEGTDNSPLH
NA TRBV7-9 ASSLLAGSHEQY
NA TRBV5-1 ASSSAGRGTNEKLF
NA TRBV3-1/TRBV3-2 ASSRAGYYNSPLH
NA TRBV3-1/TRBV3-2 ASSRSSGGSNTQY
NA TRBV14 ASSLAGTYEQY
NA TRBV3-1/TRBV3-2 ASSLTNSPLH
NA TRBV19 ASSIVGQSSPEQY
NA TRBV30 AWSVGGYEQY
once TRBV27 ASSPRGGIADTQY
NA TRBV4-1 ASSQTTGTGTYEQY
few TRBV19 ASSMPLAGSEAQY
once TRBV28 ASRSPQGRTQPQH
NA TRBV19 ASSIDSGGSTEAF
NA TRBV21-1 ASSKAIGQGVNYGYT
NA TRBV5-1 ASSLTSSGYT
NA TRBV6-1 ASGGAETQY
NA TRBV27 ASSGQGRGYQETQY
NA TRBV19 ASSILRSPYNEQF
NA TRBV28 ASSLPSGGETQY
NA TRBV10-1 ASSESSGPMDTEAF
NA TRBV24-1 ATSGGQPYNEQF
NA TRBV19 ASTNQGLMNTEAF
NA TRBV27 ASSLNRGTDTQY
once TRBV28 ASSIYSRNEQF
NA TRBV12-2 ASRLALARQNEKLF
NA TRBV19 ASCPGNYNSPLH
NA TRBV29-1 SVEARDREKGYT
NA TRBV3-1/TRBV3-2 ASSQDSISGNTIY
once TRBV29-1 SGGERGGRNEQF
NA TRBV5-1 ASSNGLLQETQY
NA TRBV18 ASSPPIGQGPYEQY
NA TRBV9 ASTVGGGPYNEQF
NA TRBV9 ASSVGGTGNEKLF
NA TRBV11-2 ASRQLAGALGNEQF
NA TRBV4-1 ASSLPGQGVGGYT
NA TRBV14 ASSQDESTEAF